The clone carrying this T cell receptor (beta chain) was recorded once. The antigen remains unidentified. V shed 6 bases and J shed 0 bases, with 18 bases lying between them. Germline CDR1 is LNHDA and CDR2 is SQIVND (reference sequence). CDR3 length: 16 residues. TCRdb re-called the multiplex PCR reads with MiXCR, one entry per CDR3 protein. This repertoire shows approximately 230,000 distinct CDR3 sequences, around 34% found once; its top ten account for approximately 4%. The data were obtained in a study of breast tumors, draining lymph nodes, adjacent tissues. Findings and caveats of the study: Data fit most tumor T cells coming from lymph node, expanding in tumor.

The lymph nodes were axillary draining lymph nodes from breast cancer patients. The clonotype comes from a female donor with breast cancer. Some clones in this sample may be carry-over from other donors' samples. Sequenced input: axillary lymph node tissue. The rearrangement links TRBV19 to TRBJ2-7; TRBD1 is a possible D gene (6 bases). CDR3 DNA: TGTGCCAGTAGACCGGACAGTCAGGAGCGCTCCTACGAGCAGTACTTC. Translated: CASRPDSQERSYEQYF.